This TCR beta chain is drawn from a study of metastatic and nonmetastatic thyroid tumors. On the study more broadly: Both malignant and benign thyroid patients supplied peripheral blood and tumor or nodule tissue samples, across which the repertoires of these patients were then compared. Overall study findings and caveats: Malignant thyroid tumors reportedly exceeded benign nodules significantly in TCR beta diversity, with the difference appearing in blood and tumor.

Original processing notes: Construction of a distant-metastasis classifier for papillary thyroid cancer relied on CDR3 differences across clinicopathological groups. TCRdb redid the clone calls on the PCR reads using MiXCR. The V and J calls here are based on TCRdb, not the publication. The repertoire consists of about 43,000 clones, with about an eighth occurring once and the leading ten covering roughly 25%. The germline V gene has CDR1 LNHDA and CDR2 SQIVND (reference sequence). J gave up 2 bases and V 5 bases, and 6 bases lay outside the gene matches. The CDR3 is made up of 15 amino acids. Every patient underwent thyroid surgery untreated. At least ten counts were recorded for this clone. Its specificity is unknown.

Sequences were obtained from blood. This chain uses TRBV19 with TRBJ2-5; TRBD1 matches 9 bases. The TCR sequence derives from a female donor with papillary thyroid cancer or a benign thyroid nodule (not recorded which). Some clones in this sample may be carry-over from other donors' samples. The CDR3 is CASSGGTGFQETQYF. The CDR3 bases are TGTGCCAGTAGTGGTGGGACAGGGTTTCAAGAGACCCAGTACTTC.